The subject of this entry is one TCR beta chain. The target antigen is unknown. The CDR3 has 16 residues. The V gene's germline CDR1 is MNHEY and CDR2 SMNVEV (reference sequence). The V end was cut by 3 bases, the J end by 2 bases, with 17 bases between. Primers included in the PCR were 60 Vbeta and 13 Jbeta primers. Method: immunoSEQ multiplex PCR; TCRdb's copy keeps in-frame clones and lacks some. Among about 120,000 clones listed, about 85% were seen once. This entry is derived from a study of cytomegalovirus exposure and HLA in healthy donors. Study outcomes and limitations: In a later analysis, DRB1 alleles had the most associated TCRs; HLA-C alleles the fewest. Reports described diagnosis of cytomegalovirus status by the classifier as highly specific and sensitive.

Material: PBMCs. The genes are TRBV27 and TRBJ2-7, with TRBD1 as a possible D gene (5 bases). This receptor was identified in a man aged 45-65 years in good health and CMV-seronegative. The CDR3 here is CASSFSQGKAAYEQYF. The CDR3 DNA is TGTGCCAGCAGTTTTTCCCAGGGAAAGGCGGCCTACGAGCAGTACTTC.